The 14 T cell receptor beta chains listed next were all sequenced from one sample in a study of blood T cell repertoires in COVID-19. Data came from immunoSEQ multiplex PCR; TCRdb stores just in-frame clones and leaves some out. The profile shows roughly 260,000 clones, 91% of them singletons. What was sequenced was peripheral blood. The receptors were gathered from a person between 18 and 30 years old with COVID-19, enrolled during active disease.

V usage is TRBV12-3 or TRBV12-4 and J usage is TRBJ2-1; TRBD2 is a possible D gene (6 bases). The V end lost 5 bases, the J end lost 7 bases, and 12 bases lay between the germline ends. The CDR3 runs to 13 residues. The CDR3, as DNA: TGTGCCAGCAGTGTCGGGACTTTGAATGAGCAGTTCTTC. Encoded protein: CASSVGTLNEQFF.

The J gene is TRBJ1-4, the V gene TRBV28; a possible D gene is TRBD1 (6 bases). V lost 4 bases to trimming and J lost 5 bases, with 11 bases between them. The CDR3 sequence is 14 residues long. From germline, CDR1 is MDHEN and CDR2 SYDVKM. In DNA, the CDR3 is TGTGCCAGCAGTTCAATCGGGACAAATGAAAAACTGTTTTTT. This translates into CASSSIGTNEKLFF.

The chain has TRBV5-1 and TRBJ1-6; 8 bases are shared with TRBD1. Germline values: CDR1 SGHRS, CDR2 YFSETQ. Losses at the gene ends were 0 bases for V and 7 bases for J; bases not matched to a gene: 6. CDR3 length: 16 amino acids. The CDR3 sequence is CASSLEGQGENSPLHF. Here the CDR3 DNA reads TGCGCCAGCAGCTTGGAAGGACAGGGAGAAAATTCACCCCTCCACTTT.

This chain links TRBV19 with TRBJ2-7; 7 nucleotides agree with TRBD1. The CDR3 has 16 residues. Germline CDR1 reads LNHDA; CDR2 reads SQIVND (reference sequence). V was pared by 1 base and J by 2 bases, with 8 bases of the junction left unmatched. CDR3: CASSIVPGTATYEQYF. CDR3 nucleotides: TGTGCCAGTAGTATAGTACCAGGGACAGCGACCTACGAGCAGTACTTC.

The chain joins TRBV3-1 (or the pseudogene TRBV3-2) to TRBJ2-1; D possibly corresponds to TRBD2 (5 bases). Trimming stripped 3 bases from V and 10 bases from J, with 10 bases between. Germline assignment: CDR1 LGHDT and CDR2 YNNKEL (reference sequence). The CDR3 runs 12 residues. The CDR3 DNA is TGTGCCAGCAGCCACGGTAGCGCCGAGCAGTTCTTC. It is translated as CASSHGSAEQFF.

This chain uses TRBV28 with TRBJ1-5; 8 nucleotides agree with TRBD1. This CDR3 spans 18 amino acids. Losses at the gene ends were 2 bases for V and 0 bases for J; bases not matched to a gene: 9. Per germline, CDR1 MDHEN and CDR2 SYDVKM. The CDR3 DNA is TGTGCCAGCAGTTTAGCTTCAGGGGGCCGTTATAGCAATCAGCCCCAGCATTTT. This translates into CASSLASGGRYSNQPQHF.

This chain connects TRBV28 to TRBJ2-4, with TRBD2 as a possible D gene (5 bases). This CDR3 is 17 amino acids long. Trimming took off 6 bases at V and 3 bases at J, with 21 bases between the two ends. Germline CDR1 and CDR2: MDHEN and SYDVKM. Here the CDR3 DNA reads TGTGCCAGCAGAGATCAAGATTCCGGGAAAGGCAAAAACATTCAGTACTTC. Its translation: CASRDQDSGKGKNIQYF.

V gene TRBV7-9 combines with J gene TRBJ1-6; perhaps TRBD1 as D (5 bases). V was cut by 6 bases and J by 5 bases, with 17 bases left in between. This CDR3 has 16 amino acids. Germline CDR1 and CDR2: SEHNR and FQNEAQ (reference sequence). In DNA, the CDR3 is TGTGCCAGCAGAAGAACCGGGACGGGAGATAATTCACCCCTCCACTTT. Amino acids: CASRRTGTGDNSPLHF.

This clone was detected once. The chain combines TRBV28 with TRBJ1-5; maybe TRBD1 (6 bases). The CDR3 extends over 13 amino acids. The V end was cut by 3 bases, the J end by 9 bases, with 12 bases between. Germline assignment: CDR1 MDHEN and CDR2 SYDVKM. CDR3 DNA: TGTGCCAGCAGTTTGTATTTAGGGGGGCCCCAGCATTTT. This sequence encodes CASSLYLGGPQHF.

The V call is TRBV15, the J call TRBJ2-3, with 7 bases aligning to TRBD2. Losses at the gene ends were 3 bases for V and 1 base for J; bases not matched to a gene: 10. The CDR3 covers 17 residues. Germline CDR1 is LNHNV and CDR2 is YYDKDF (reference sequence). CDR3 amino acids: CATSSFLAAAGTDTQYF. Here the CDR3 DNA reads TGTGCCACCAGCAGCTTCCTAGCGGCAGCCGGCACAGATACGCAGTATTTT.

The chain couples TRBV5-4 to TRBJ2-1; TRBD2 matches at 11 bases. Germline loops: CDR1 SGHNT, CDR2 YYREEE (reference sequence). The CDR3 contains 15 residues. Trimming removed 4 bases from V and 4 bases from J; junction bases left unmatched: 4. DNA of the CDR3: TGTGCCAGCAGCCTTAGCGGGAGGGGGTACAATGAGCAGTTCTTC. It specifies CASSLSGRGYNEQFF.

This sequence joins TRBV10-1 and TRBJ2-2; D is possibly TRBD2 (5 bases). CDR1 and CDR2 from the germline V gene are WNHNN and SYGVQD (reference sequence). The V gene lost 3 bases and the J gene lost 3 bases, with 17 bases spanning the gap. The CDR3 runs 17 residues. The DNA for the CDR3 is TGCGCCAGCAGTGAAGGAGGTAGGATAGGAGACACCGGGGAGCTGTTTTTT. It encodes CASSEGGRIGDTGELFF.

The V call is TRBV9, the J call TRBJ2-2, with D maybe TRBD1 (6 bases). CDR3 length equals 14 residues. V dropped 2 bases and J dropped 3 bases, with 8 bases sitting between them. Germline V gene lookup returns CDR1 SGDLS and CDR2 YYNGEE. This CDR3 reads CASSVWGHTGELFF. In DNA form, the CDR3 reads TGTGCCAGCAGCGTTTGGGGGCACACCGGGGAGCTGTTTTTT.

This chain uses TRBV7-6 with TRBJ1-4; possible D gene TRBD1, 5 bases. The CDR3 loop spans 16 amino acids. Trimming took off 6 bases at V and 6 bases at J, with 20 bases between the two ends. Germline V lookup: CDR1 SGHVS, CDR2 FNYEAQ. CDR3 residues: CASSFSAGTADEKLFF. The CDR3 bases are TGTGCCAGCAGTTTTTCCGCGGGGACGGCGGATGAAAAACTGTTTTTT.